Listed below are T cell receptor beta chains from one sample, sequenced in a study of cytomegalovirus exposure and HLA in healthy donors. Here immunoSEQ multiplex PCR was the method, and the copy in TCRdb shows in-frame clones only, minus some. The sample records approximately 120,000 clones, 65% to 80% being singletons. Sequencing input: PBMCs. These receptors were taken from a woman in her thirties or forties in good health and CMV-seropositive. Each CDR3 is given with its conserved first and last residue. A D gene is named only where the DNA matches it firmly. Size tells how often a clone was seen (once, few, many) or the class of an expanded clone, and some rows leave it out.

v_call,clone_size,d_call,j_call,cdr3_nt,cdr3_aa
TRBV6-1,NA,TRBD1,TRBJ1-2,TGTGCCAGCAGTGAACCGGGACAGGGCGTGCGTGGCTACACCTTC,CASSEPGQGVRGYTF
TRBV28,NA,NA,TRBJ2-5,TGTGCCAGCAGTCCACCCGGCGGGCCTGAGACCCAGTACTTC,CASSPPGGPETQYF
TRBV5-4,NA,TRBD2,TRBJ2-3,TGTGCCAGCAGCTTGGCTGGGGGTAGCGGGAGTTATAGCACAGATACGCAGTATTTT,CASSLAGGSGSYSTDTQYF
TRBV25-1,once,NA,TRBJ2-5,TGTGCCAGCAGTGCTCAGGAGTCCCGGGGGACCCAGTACTTC,CASSAQESRGTQYF
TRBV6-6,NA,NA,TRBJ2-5,TGTGCCAGCAGTTTCACAGGGAAAGAGACCCAGTACTTC,CASSFTGKETQYF
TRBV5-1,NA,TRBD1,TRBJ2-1,TGCGCCAGCAGCTTGGCCCCCGGACAGGGGGCATCTCAAAGAGAGCAGTTCTTC,CASSLAPGQGASQREQFF
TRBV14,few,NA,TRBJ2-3,TGTGCCAGCAGCAAACAACAGGCAAGCACAGATACGCAGTATTTT,CASSKQQASTDTQYF
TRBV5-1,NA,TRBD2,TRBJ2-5,TGCGCCAGCAGCTTGACGCTAGCGGGAGGGAAACAAGAGACCCAGTACTTC,CASSLTLAGGKQETQYF
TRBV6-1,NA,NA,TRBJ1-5,TGTGCCAGCAGGGACATCCAAAATCAGCCCCAGCATTTT,CASRDIQNQPQHF
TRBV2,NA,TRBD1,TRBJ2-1,TGTGCCAGCAGTACTACCCCGGAGACAGGGGGCTTCTACAATGAGCAGTTCTTC,CASSTTPETGGFYNEQFF
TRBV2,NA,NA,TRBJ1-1,TGTGCCAGCAGTGGAGGGAATATGAACACTGAAGCTTTCTTT,CASSGGNMNTEAFF
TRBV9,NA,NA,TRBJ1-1,TGTGCCAGCAGCCGCGGGGGGGGGTCGAACACTGAAGCTTTCTTT,CASSRGGGSNTEAFF
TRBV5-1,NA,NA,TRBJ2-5,TGCGCCAGCAGCTTGGCCCTTAATCTTCAAGAGACCCAGTACTTC,CASSLALNLQETQYF
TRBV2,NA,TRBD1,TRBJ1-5,TGTGCCAGCAGTTTAGAAGGGGGCGATCAGCCCCAGCATTTT,CASSLEGGDQPQHF
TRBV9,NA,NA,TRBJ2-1,TGTGCCAGCAGCGTAACTATGCGAGACAATGAGCAGTTCTTC,CASSVTMRDNEQFF
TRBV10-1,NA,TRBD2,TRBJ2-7,TGCGCCAGCAGTGAGCGGCTAGCGGGCGAGCAGTACTTC,CASSERLAGEQYF
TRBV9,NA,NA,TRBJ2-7,TGTGCCAGCAGTGCCTCCGGGACACCCTACGAGCAGTACTTC,CASSASGTPYEQYF
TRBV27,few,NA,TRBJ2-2,TGTGCCAGCAGTCTAACTACCACCGGGGAGCTGTTTTTT,CASSLTTTGELFF
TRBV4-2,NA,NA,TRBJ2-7,TGTGCCAGCAGCCAGCAAATCTTAGCGAAAAGCTCCTACGAGCAGTACTTC,CASSQQILAKSSYEQYF
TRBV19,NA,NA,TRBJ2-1,TGTGCCAGTAGTATAGCCCGGCCGGGGAGCTCCTACAATGAGCAGTTCTTC,CASSIARPGSSYNEQFF
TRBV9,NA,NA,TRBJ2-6,TGTGCCAGCAGCGTAGGTCCAGGGGCTACCTCTGGGGCCAACGTCCTGACTTTC,CASSVGPGATSGANVLTF
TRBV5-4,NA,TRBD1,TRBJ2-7,TGTGCCAGCGGAGACCCTTTGACAGGGGGCCACGAGCAGTACTTC,CASGDPLTGGHEQYF
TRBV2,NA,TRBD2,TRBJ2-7,TGTGCCAGCACCTGGACTAGCGGGGGGGGTTACGAGCAGTACTTC,CASTWTSGGGYEQYF
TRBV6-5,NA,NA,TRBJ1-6,TGTGCCTCCAAGCAGGGGCGAGCCTATAATTCACCCCTCCACTTT,CASKQGRAYNSPLHF
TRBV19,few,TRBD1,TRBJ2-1,TGTGCCAGTAGTATGGTCAGGGGGAACGATGAGCAGTTCTTC,CASSMVRGNDEQFF
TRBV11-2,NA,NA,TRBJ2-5,TGTGCCAGCAGCCGGGACTTGCAAGAGACCCAGTACTTC,CASSRDLQETQYF
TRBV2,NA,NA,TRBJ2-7,TGTGCCAGCAGTGATGAGTCCTACGAGCAGTACTTC,CASSDESYEQYF
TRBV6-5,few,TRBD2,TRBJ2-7,TGTGCCGGGTCCCTGGAAGCGGGAGGCTACGAGCAGTACTTC,CAGSLEAGGYEQYF
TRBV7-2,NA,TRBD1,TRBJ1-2,TGTGCCAGCAGCTTGGGACAGGGGTTTGGCTACACCTTC,CASSLGQGFGYTF